The next 23 T cell receptor beta chains were all read from a single sample in a study of T-cell reconstitution after alpha-beta-depleted transplantation in children. Preparation of the TCRbeta library used unique molecular identifiers. TCRdb re-called the PCR reads with MiXCR, one entry per CDR3 protein. The repertoire has around 200,000 distinct CDR3 sequences, about 6.4% of them found once; the top ten carry around 2.7%. Sequencing was performed on PBMCs from the stem cell graft donor, taken from the stem cell graft. All receptors derive from a human donor who donated a stem cell graft to a child with Wiskott-Aldrich syndrome.

This clonotype came up many times. The gene calls are TRBV20-1 and TRBJ1-5; D possibly corresponds to TRBD1 (6 bases). V shed 5 bases and J shed 3 bases, with 17 bases lying between them. CDR1 and CDR2 from the germline V gene are DFQATT and SNEGSKA (reference sequence). This CDR3 contains 15 residues. The CDR3 DNA sequence: TGCAGTGCTGAACCGGGGGCAGGGCCCAATCAGCCCCAGCATTTT. This codes for CSAEPGAGPNQPQHF.

This clonotype was observed many times. V gene TRBV11-2 combines with J gene TRBJ2-2; D gene unclear. The V gene lost 8 bases and the J gene lost 2 bases, with 12 bases spanning the gap. CDR1 SGHAT and CDR2 FQNNGV come from the germline V gene. The CDR3 has 14 residues. In nucleotides, the CDR3 is TGTGCCAGCGGCAAACAACATAACACCGGGGAGCTGTTTTTT. This gives the protein CASGKQHNTGELFF.

This clonotype has a count of ten or more. V usage is TRBV10-3 and J usage is TRBJ2-5; D gene ambiguous. Germline assignment: CDR1 ENHRY and CDR2 SYGVKD. Trimming took 4 bases from V and 1 from J, leaving 1 base between them. The CDR3 totals 11 residues. The DNA for the CDR3 is TGTGCCATCAGTGTCCAAGAGACCCAGTACTTC. Translating it yields CAISVQETQYF.

This sequence joins TRBV5-5 and TRBJ2-2, with a tentative D call TRBD2 (5 bases). The CDR3 loop spans 13 amino acids. V was cut by 6 bases and J by 7 bases, with 13 bases left in between. CDR1 and CDR2 from the germline V gene are SGHKS and YYEKEE (reference sequence). DNA for the CDR3: TGTGCCAGCACCAGACCCCGGGGCGGGGAGCTGTTTTTT. This codes for CASTRPRGGELFF. Supplemented by reference TRBV5-5 and TRBJ2-2, the full variable domain reads DAGVTQSPTHLIKTRGQQVTLRCSPISGHKSVSWYQQVLGQGPQFIFQYYEKEERGRGNFPDRFSARQFPNYSSELNVNALLLGDSALYLCASTRPRGGELFFGEGSRLTVL.

The V and J genes are TRBV27 and TRBJ1-1; D is unclear. CDR1 and CDR2 from the germline V gene are MNHEY and SMNVEV (reference sequence). The V and J ends lost 1 base and 0 bases respectively, with 15 bases between them. The length of the CDR3 is 17 residues. The CDR3 protein is CASSLFAPPAVNTEAFF. CDR3 coding DNA: TGTGCCAGCAGTTTATTTGCCCCCCCCGCGGTGAACACTGAAGCTTTCTTT.

This chain links TRBV6-1 with TRBJ2-3; D ambiguous. The CDR3 is made up of 15 amino acids. Trimming left V 7 bases short and J 0 bases short, with 14 bases between. Germline V lookup: CDR1 MNHNS, CDR2 SASEGT. The DNA of the CDR3 is TGTGCCAGCACGTCTCGCGGATCTAGCACAGATACGCAGTATTTT. Translation: CASTSRGSSTDTQYF.

There are many counts of this clonotype. V gene TRBV5-1 combines with J gene TRBJ2-1, with TRBD2 identical over 10 bases. The CDR3 is 14 residues long. Germline CDR1 is SGHRS and CDR2 is YFSETQ. Trimming removed 6 bases from V and 8 bases from J; junction bases left unmatched: 8. The CDR3 nucleotides read TGCGCCAGCACGGTCCTAGCGGGAGCGGATGAGCAGTTCTTC. Protein product: CASTVLAGADEQFF.

This clonotype has at least ten counts. The chain has TRBV5-1 and TRBJ2-4; D gene uncertain. This CDR3 has 13 residues. Germline-derived CDR1 and CDR2 are SGHRS and YFSETQ. Trimming removed 0 bases at V and 6 bases at J, with 7 bases between. The CDR3 is CASSLGGGNIQYF. CDR3 bases: TGCGCCAGCAGCTTGGGCGGCGGAAACATTCAGTACTTC. Based on the CDR3 plus reference TRBV5-1 and TRBJ2-4, the full variable domain is KAGVTQTPRYLIKTRGQQVTLSCSPISGHRSVSWYQQTPGQGLQFLFEYFSETQRNKGNFPGRFSGRQFSNSRSEMNVSTLELGDSALYLCASSLGGGNIQYFGAGTRLSVL.

This clonotype appeared many times. This rearrangement joins TRBV15 to TRBJ1-2; no clear D. The germline V and J ends were trimmed by 3 bases and 3 bases, with 11 bases remaining between them. This CDR3 contains 14 residues. CDR1 and CDR2 (germline): LNHNV, YYDKDF (reference sequence). This CDR3 is CATSRNTEDYGYTF. The CDR3 coding sequence is TGTGCCACCAGCAGGAACACAGAGGACTATGGCTACACCTTC. Complete variable domain (other parts from reference TRBV15 and TRBJ1-2): DAMVIQNPRYQVTQFGKPVTLSCSQTLNHNVMYWYQQKSSQAPKLLFHYYDKDFNNEADTPDNFQSRRPNTSFCFLDIRSPGLGDTAMYLCATSRNTEDYGYTFGSGTRLTVV.

This clonotype was counted at least ten times. This chain uses TRBV24-1 with TRBJ2-7, with D possibly being TRBD1 (6 bases). Per the germline V gene, CDR1 is KGHDR and CDR2 is SFDVKD. V lost 2 bases to trimming and J lost 2 bases, with 12 bases between them. The CDR3 is 15 residues long. CDR3 DNA: TGTGCCACCAGTGATTCCGGGACAAACCCCTACGAGCAGTACTTC. This gives the protein CATSDSGTNPYEQYF.

There are many counts of this clonotype. The chain has TRBV12-3 or TRBV12-4 and TRBJ2-5; 9 positions match TRBD1. This CDR3 is 16 amino acids long. The V and J ends lost 6 bases and 3 bases, in that order; junction bases with no gene match: 11. The CDR3 coding sequence is TGTGCCAGCAGGCCCCCCCAACGACAGGGGGAAGAGACCCAGTACTTC. Amino acid sequence: CASRPPQRQGEETQYF.

This clonotype has a handful of counts. The chain recombines TRBV4-1 with TRBJ2-5; D is perhaps TRBD2 (6 bases). The V end was cut by 4 bases, the J end by 2 bases, with 14 bases between. In germline, CDR1 is MGHRA, CDR2 YSYEKL. This CDR3 contains 15 residues. The CDR3 nucleotides read TGCGCCAGCAGCCGTACGAGGACTACACAAGAGACCCAGTACTTC. Protein sequence: CASSRTRTTQETQYF.

This clonotype has ten or more counts. The genes are TRBV18 and TRBJ2-2; 7 bases match TRBD1. Germline V gives CDR1 KGHSH, CDR2 LQKENI. There are 18 residues in the CDR3. The trim removed 5 bases at V and 5 bases at J, leaving 17 bases unmatched. CDR3 in DNA: TGTGCCAGCTCAGCGTACAGCTCCGGGACAGCGGAGACCGGGGAGCTGTTTTTT. This codes for CASSAYSSGTAETGELFF.

This clonotype was found many times. The chain is built from TRBV13 and TRBJ2-1; D unclear. The CDR3 has 11 amino acids. From germline, CDR1 is PRHDT and CDR2 FYEKMQ (reference sequence). V was shortened by 4 bases and J by 10 bases, with 8 bases between the two germline ends. Here the CDR3 DNA reads TGTGCCAGCAGCTCCGTTCAAGAGCAGTTCTTC. Protein: CASSSVQEQFF.

This clonotype has just one count. The chain has TRBV20-1 and TRBJ2-3, with D unclear. Germline lookup yields CDR1 DFQATT and CDR2 SNEGSKA (reference sequence). The CDR3 spans 14 residues. V lost 2 bases, J lost 2 bases, and 11 bases lay in between. In nucleotides, the CDR3 is TGCAGTGCTAGATTACGAGAGATCACAGATACGCAGTATTTT. Its translation is CSARLREITDTQYF.

The table lists this clonotype with a few counts. The rearrangement joins TRBV7-6 to TRBJ2-7; the match to TRBD2 covers 9 bases. The junction had 11 bases not matched to a gene; V was cut back by 4 bases and J by 4 bases. Germline values: CDR1 SGHVS, CDR2 FNYEAQ. The CDR3 is made up of 16 amino acids. CDR3 DNA sequence: TGTGCCAGCAGCTCCTCTTTGGCGGGGGGGACGTACGAGCAGTACTTC. This encodes CASSSSLAGGTYEQYF.

This clonotype was counted ten times or more. J is TRBJ2-7 and V is TRBV20-1; perhaps D is TRBD1 or TRBD2 (6 bases each). This CDR3 has 15 amino acids. The V end lost 0 bases, the J end lost 5 bases, and 17 bases lay between the germline ends. Germline V gives CDR1 DFQATT, CDR2 SNEGSKA (reference sequence). CDR3 nucleotides: TGCAGTGCTAGAGACCCCTCCCGGGGGCACGACGAGCAGTACTTC. It is translated as CSARDPSRGHDEQYF.

Many counts were recorded for this clonotype. V and J are TRBV12-3 or TRBV12-4 and TRBJ2-5, with TRBD2 as a possible D gene (5 bases). The V and J ends lost 3 bases and 5 bases respectively, with 10 bases between them. The CDR3 loop spans 13 amino acids. CDR3 in amino acids: CASSFRDMETQYF. The CDR3 coding sequence is TGTGCCAGCAGTTTTCGGGATATGGAGACCCAGTACTTC.

This clonotype was seen more than once but under ten times. The chain employs TRBV6-2 or TRBV6-3 and TRBJ2-7; the D gene could be TRBD1 or TRBD2 (5 bases each). This CDR3 is 12 amino acids long. V lost 6 bases and J 3 bases, leaving 9 bases between the germline ends. Germline assignment: CDR1 MNHEY and CDR2 SVGEGT. CDR3 loop: CASRRDGYEQYF. As DNA, the CDR3 is TGTGCCAGCAGGAGGGACGGCTACGAGCAGTACTTC.

This clonotype was seen ten or more times. V usage is TRBV11-2 and J usage is TRBJ2-1; 8 positions agree with TRBD2. The CDR3 covers 17 residues. The germline gives CDR1 SGHAT, CDR2 FQNNGV. The J segment lost 8 bases and the V segment lost 5 bases, leaving 17 bases of the junction unmatched. CDR3 sequence (DNA): TGTGCCAGCAGCCTTAGTTCCGGGACTAGGGTTTCGGATGAGCAGTTCTTC. This sequence encodes CASSLSSGTRVSDEQFF.

This clonotype was observed many times. The rearrangement links TRBV12-3 or TRBV12-4 to TRBJ2-1, with TRBD1 identical over 11 bases. V shed 5 bases and J 5 bases; nucleotides not matched to a gene: 5. This CDR3 spans 15 amino acids. CDR3 sequence (DNA): TGTGCCAGCAGTCCCGGACAGGGGGCTCACAATGAGCAGTTCTTC. This codes for CASSPGQGAHNEQFF.

This clonotype has a count of ten or more. V and J are TRBV18 and TRBJ2-7; unclear D gene. The CDR3 sequence is 14 residues long. CDR1 KGHSH and CDR2 LQKENI come from the germline V gene. V lost 2 bases to trimming and J lost 1 base, with 9 bases between them. This CDR3 is CASSPAWDSYEQYF. CDR3 in DNA: TGTGCCAGCTCACCAGCATGGGATTCCTACGAGCAGTACTTC.

In its sample, this clonotype was seen many times. The chain has TRBV11-2 and TRBJ2-1; the D is unclear. Germline-derived CDR1 and CDR2 are SGHAT and FQNNGV. This CDR3 comprises 15 residues. The V end was cut by 1 base, the J end by 4 bases, with 11 bases between. The CDR3 protein is CASSLGPIRYNEQFF. CDR3 DNA: TGTGCCAGCAGCTTAGGGCCAATACGATACAATGAGCAGTTCTTC.